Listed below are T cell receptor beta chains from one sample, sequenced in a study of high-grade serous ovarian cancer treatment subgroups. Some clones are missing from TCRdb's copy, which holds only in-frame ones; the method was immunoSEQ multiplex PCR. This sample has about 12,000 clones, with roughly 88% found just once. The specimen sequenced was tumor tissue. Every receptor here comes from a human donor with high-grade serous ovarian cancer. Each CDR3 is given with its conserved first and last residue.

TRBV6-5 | CASSYFEGTGTDTQYF
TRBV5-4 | CASSLDAGTYEQYF
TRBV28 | CASSYPRDDRHVGNQPQHF
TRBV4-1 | CASSQEMVGGYGYTF
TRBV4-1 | CASSQDWDGYGYTF
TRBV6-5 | CASRPAGEAYNEQFF
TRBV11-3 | CASSLDGLGEQFF
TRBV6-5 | CASSYSPGAGANVLTF
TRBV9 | CASSLKGGEQYF
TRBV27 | CASSLSRTARPYF